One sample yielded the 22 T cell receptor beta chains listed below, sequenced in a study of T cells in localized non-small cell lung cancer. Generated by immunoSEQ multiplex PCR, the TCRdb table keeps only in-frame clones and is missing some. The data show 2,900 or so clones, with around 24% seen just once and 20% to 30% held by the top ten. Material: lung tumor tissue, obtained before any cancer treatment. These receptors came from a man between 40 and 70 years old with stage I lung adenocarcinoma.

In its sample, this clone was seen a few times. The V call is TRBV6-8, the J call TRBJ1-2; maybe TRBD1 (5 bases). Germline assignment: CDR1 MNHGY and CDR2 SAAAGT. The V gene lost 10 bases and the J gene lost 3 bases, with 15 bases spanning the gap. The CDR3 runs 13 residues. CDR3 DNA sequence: TGTGCCATCAAAGAAATGGGACACTATGGCTACACCTTC. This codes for CAIKEMGHYGYTF.

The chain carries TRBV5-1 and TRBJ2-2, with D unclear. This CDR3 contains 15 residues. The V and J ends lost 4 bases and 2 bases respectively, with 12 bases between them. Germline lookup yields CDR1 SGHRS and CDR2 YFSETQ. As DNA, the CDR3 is TGCGCCAGCAGCGATCGGTCTGTTAACACCGGGGAGCTGTTTTTT. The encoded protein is CASSDRSVNTGELFF.

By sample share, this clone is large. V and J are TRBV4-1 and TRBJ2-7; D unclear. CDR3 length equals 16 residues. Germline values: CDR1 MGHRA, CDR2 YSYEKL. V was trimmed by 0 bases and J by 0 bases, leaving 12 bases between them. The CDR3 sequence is CASSQDSTPSSYEQYF. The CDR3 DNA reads TGCGCCAGCAGCCAAGATTCGACCCCCAGCTCCTACGAGCAGTACTTC.

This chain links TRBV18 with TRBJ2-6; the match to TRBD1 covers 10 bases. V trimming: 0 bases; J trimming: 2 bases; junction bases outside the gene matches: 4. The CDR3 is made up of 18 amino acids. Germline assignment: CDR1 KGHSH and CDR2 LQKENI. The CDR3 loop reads CASSPPGQGVAGANVLTF. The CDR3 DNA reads TGTGCCAGCTCACCACCTGGACAGGGGGTGGCTGGGGCCAACGTCCTGACTTTC.

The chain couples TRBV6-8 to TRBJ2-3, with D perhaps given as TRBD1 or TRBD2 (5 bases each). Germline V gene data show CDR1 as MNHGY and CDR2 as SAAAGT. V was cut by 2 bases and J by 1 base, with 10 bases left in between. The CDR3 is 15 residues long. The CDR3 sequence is CASSYHMGGTDTQYF. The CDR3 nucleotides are TGTGCCAGCAGTTACCACATGGGGGGCACAGATACGCAGTATTTT.

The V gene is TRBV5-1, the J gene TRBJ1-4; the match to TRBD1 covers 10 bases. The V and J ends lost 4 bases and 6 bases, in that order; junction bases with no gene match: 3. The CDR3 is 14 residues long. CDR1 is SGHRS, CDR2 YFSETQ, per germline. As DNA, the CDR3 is TGCGCCAGCAGCCACGGGACAGGGGATGAAAAACTGTTTTTT. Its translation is CASSHGTGDEKLFF.

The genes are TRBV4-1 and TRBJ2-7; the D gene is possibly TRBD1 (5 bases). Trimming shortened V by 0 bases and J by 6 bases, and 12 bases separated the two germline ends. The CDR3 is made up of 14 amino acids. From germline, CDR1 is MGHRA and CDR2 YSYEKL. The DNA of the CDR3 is TGCGCCAGCAGCCAAGAAGAAGGGGTCGGCGAGCAGTACGTC. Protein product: CASSQEEGVGEQYV.

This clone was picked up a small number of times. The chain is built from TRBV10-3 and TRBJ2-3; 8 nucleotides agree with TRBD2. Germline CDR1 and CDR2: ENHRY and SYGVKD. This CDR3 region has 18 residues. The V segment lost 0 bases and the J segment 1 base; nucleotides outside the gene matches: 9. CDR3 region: CAISESMTAGDRTDTQYF. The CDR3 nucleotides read TGTGCCATCAGTGAGTCGATGACAGCGGGAGATCGCACAGATACGCAGTATTTT.

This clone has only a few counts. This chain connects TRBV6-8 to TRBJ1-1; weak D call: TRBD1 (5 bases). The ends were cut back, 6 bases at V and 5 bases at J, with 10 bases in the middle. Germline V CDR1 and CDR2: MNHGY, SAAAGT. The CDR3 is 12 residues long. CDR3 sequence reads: CASRTRGTEAFF. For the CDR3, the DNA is TGTGCCAGCAGAACCCGGGGGACTGAAGCTTTCTTT.

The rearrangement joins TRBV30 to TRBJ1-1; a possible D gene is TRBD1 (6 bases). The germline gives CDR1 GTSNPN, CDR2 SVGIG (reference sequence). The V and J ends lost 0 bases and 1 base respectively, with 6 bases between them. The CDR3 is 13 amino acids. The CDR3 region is CAWSVQGNTEAFF. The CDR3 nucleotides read TGTGCCTGGAGTGTACAGGGGAACACTGAAGCTTTCTTT.

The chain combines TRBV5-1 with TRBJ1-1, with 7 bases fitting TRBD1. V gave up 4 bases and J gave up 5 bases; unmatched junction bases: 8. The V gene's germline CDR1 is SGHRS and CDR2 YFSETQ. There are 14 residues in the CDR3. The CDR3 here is CASSPTGAETEAFF. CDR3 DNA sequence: TGCGCCAGCAGCCCCACAGGGGCCGAAACTGAAGCTTTCTTT.

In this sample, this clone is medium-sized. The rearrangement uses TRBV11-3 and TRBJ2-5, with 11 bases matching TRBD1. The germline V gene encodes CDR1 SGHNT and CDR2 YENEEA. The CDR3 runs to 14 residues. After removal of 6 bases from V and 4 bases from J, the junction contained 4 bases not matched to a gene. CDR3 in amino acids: CASRDRGRGETQYF. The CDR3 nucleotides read TGTGCCAGCAGGGACAGGGGGCGAGGAGAGACCCAGTACTTC.

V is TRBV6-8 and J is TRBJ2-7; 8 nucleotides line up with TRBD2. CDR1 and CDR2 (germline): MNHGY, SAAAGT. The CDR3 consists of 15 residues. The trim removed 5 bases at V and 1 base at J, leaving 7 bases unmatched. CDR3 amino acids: CASSDWTSLSYEQYF. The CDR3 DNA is TGTGCCAGCAGTGATTGGACTAGCCTTTCCTACGAGCAGTACTTC.

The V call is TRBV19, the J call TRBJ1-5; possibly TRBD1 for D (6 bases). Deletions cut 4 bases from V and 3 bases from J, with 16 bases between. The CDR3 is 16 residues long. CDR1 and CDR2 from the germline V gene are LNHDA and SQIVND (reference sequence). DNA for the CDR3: TGTGCCAGTAGTACCCTAGACAGGAGCTTCAATCAGCCCCAGCATTTT. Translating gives CASSTLDRSFNQPQHF.

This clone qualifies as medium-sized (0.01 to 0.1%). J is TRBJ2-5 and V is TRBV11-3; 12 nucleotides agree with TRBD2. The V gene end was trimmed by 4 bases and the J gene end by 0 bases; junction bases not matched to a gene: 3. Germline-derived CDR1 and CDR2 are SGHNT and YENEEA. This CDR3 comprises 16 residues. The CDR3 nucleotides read TGTGCCAGCAGCTCAGGACTAGCGGGGAACCAAGAGACCCAGTACTTC. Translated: CASSSGLAGNQETQYF.

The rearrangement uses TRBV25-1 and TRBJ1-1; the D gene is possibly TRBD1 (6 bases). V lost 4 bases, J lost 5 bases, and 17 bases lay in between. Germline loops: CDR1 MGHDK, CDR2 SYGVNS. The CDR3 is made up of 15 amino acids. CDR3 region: CASSGIQGKRTEAFF. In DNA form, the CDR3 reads TGTGCCAGCAGTGGGATCCAGGGGAAGAGGACTGAAGCTTTCTTT.

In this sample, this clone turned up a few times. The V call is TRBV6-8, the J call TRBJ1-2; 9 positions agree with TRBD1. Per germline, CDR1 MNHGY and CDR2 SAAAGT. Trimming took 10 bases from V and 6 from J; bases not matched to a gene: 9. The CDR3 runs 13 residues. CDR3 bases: TGTGCCATCCGGCGACAGGGGGTAGATGGCTACACCTTC. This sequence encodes CAIRRQGVDGYTF.

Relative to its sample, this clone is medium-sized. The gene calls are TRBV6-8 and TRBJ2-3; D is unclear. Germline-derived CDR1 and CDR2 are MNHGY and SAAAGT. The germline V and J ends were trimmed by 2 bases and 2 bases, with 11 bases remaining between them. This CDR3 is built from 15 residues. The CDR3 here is CASSYDDGITDTQYF. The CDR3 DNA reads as TGTGCCAGCAGTTACGACGATGGAATCACAGATACGCAGTATTTT.

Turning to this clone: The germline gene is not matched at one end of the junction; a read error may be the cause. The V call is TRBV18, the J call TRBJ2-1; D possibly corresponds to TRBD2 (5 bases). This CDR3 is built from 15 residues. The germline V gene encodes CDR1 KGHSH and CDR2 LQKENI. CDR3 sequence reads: CASSPEGSSALERFF. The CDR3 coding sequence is TGTGCCAGCTCACCAGAGGGCAGTTCCGCCCTCGAGCGGTTCTTC.

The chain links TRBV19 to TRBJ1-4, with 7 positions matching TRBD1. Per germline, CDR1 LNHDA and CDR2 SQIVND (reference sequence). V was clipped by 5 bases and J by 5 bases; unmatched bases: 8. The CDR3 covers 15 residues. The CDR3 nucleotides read TGTGCCAGTAGTCTACAGACAGGGCCGAATGAAAAACTGTTTTTT. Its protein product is CASSLQTGPNEKLFF.

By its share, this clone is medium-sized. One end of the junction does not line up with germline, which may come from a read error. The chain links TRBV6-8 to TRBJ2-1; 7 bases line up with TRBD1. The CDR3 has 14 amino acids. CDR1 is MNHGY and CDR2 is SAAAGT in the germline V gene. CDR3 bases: TGTGCCATCAGTTACAGGGGCCCCTCCAATGAGCAGTTCTTC. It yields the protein CAISYRGPSNEQFF.

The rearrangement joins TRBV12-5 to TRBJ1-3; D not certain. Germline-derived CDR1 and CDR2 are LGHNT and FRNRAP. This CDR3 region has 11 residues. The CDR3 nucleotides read TGTGCCATCTCAGAGGAAAACACCATATATTTT. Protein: CAISEENTIYF.